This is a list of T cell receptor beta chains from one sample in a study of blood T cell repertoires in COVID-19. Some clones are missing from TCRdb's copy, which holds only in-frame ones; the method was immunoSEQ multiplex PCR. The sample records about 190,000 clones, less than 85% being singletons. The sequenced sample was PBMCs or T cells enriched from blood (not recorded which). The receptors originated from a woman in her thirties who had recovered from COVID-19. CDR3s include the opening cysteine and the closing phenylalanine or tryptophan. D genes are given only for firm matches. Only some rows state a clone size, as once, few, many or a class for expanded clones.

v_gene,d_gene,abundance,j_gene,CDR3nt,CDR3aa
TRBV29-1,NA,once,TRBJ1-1,TGCAGCGTAAGTCGGGTCACTGAAGCTTTCTTT,CSVSRVTEAFF
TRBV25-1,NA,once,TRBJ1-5,TGTGCCAGCAGTGCCGCAGGGGCGGTGGCTCAGCCCCAGCATTTT,CASSAAGAVAQPQHF
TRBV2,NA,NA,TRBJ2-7,TGTGCCAGCAGTGCGGTTAGTATGGACGAGCAGTACTTC,CASSAVSMDEQYF
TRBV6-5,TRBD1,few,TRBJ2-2,TGTGCCAGCAGTCCGACAGGGGGGAATACCGGGGAGCTGTTTTTT,CASSPTGGNTGELFF
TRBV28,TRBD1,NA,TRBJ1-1,TGTGCCAGCAGTTACGACAGGGTTGACACTGAAGCTTTCTTT,CASSYDRVDTEAFF
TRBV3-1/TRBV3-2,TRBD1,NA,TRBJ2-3,TGTGCCAGCGGCGACAGGGCTAACACAGATACGCAGTATTTT,CASGDRANTDTQYF
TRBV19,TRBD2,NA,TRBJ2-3,TGTGCCAGTAGTACCCAATGGGCGGGGGCAGATACGCAGTATTTT,CASSTQWAGADTQYF
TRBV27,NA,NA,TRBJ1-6,TGTGCCAGCAGTTATATCGGGAACAGGGTTAATTCACCCCTCCACTTT,CASSYIGNRVNSPLHF
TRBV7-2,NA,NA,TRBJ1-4,TGTGCCAGCAGCTTAGCACCAGGGCCCAATGAAAAACTGTTTTTT,CASSLAPGPNEKLFF
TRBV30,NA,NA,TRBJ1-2,TGTGCCTGGAGTGTAGGGGCAGGGCTGTGGGGCTACACCTTC,CAWSVGAGLWGYTF
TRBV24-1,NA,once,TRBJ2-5,TGTGCCACCAGTGGATGGACAGAGGCGACCCAGTACTTC,CATSGWTEATQYF
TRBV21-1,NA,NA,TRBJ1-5,TGTGCCAGCAGCAAATGGACAGGCTCTGGACAGCCCCAGCATTTT,CASSKWTGSGQPQHF
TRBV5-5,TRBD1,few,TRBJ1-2,TGTGCCAGCAGCTCAACGGACAGGGGGAGGGGCGGCTACACCTTC,CASSSTDRGRGGYTF
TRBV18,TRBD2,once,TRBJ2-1,TGTGCCAGCTCACCCGGACTAGCGGCGTACAATGAGCAGTTCTTC,CASSPGLAAYNEQFF
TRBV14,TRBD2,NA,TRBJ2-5,TGTGCCAGCAGCCAAGCCAGACTAGCGGGAAGGGAGACCCAGTACTTC,CASSQARLAGRETQYF
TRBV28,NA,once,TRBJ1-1,TGTGCCAGCAGTCCTCCACAGGGCTCTGAAGCTTTCTTT,CASSPPQGSEAFF
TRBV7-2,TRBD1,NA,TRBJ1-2,TGTGCCAGCAGCTTAGAAGGACAGGGGGTCGCGCCCGGTGGCTACACCTTC,CASSLEGQGVAPGGYTF
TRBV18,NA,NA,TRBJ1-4,TGTGCCAGCTCACCAATAGAGGGAAGCGGTGAAAAACTGTTTTTT,CASSPIEGSGEKLFF
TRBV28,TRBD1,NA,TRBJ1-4,TGTGCCAGCAGTTTCGACAGGGTTGTTGAAAAACTGTTTTTT,CASSFDRVVEKLFF
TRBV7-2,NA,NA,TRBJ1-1,TGTGCCAGCAGCCCGCGACAGGCCAACGCTGAAGCTTTCTTT,CASSPRQANAEAFF
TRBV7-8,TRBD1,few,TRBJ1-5,TGTGCCAGCAGCTCAACGGGACAGGGGGCTACTCAGCCCCAGCATTTT,CASSSTGQGATQPQHF
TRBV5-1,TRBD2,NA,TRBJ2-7,TGCGCCAGCAGCCACGCACAGCGGGACCACTACGAGCAGTACTTC,CASSHAQRDHYEQYF
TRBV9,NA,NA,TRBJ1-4,TGTGCCAGCAGCCCCCCCGGTGCTACAACTAATGAAAAACTGTTTTTT,CASSPPGATTNEKLFF
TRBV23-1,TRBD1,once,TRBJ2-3,TGCGCCAGCACCAAAGCTGCCCCGGGACAGGGATTGCCGACGACCACGCAGTATTTT,CASTKAAPGQGLPTTTQYF
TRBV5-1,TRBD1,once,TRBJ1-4,TGCGCCAGCACCTCCGGGACAGGGGGCGAAAAACTGTTTTTT,CASTSGTGGEKLFF
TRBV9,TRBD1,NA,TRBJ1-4,TGTGCCAGCAGCCCGAGACTCCAACAGGGGGCTCATGAAAAACTGTTTTTT,CASSPRLQQGAHEKLFF
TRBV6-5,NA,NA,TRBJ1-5,TGTGCCAGCACTCGGACAAGATGGGACAATCAGCCCCAGCATTTT,CASTRTRWDNQPQHF